The source of this TCR beta chain is a study of cytomegalovirus exposure and HLA in healthy donors. Across the study: Clustering assigned 81% of the roughly 380 genotyped donors to the Caucasian-associated ancestry cluster.

Researchers ran the PCR with 60 Vbeta and 13 Jbeta primers. Clones were read by immunoSEQ multiplex PCR, and TCRdb kept only the in-frame ones, dropping some. Of about 150,000 clones listed, roughly 74% are singletons. CDR3 length: 14 amino acids. V lost 5 bases, J lost 6 bases, and 15 bases lay in between. Germline V gene lookup returns CDR1 SGHTA and CDR2 FQGNSA. A remark on this clone: Its antigen is unidentified.

Study-level results: Apart from CMV serostatus, no immune exposure information was available. A later analysis reportedly found that, within productive TCRs, an Asian-associated ancestry cluster had fewer N-insertions than the mean observed across the roughly 700 donors.

The TCR was taken from a man aged 18 to 29 in good health and CMV-seronegative. The gene calls are TRBV7-2 and TRBJ2-3; tentatively, D is TRBD2 (5 bases). Source material: PBMCs. The CDR3 DNA reads as TGTGCCAGCAGCCGAATTGACTACATGGATACGCAGTATTTT. This encodes CASSRIDYMDTQYF. Drawing the rest from reference TRBV7-2 and TRBJ2-3, the complete variable domain is GAGVSQSPSNKVTEKGKDVELRCDPISGHTALYWYRQSLGQGLEFLIYFQGNSAPDKSGLPSDRFSAERTGGSVSTLTIQRTQQEDSAVYLCASSRIDYMDTQYFGPGTRLTVL.